These T cell receptor beta chains were read from a single sample in a study of blood T cells in healthy people across ages. TCRdb recomputed calls from the 5' RACE reads with MiXCR, one row per CDR3 protein. The sample yields over 450,000 distinct CDR3 sequences, less than 25% seen once. The same sample was also used in a study of T cells of mothers and their children.

The sequenced sample consisted of blood. These receptors all stem from a boy aged 10-17 years in good health. Each CDR3 is given with its conserved first and last residue. Part of the rows lack a size; the others show once, few, many or a class for expanded clones.

few | TRBV12-3/TRBV12-4 | CASSLFLAGAYEQYF
. | TRBV28 | CASTWSLAKNIQYF
many | TRBV27 | CASSLSQNNEQFF
few | TRBV7-8 | CASSPWGTSGTDTQYF
once | TRBV7-2 | CASSRSGLVGKGTDTQYF
. | TRBV28 | CASGDGAGGPEADTQYF
. | TRBV6-5 | CASGYERTGGGFVSYNEQFF
. | TRBV28 | CASSFFGGLYEQYF
. | TRBV5-1 | CASSSTGREGETQYF
few | TRBV12-3/TRBV12-4 | CASSLGPLTADTQYF
few | TRBV20-1 | CSGKEGEKLFF
. | TRBV14 | CASSQLEGMNTEAFF
. | TRBV20-1 | CSASPGSSYEQYF
. | TRBV7-2 | CASSLEVQAYEQYF
few | TRBV6-5 | CASSYSSGGGNTIYF
. | TRBV27 | CASRYGRGELFF
. | TRBV7-9 | CASSFLVATSTDTQYF
. | TRBV12-3/TRBV12-4 | CASSHYRGDQPQHF
. | TRBV29-1 | CSVELLLSEAFF
. | TRBV25-1 | CASSPGSGAEQYF
. | TRBV7-2 | CASSRPEKTVFYGYTF
few | TRBV4-1 | CASSQGQAGERWETQYF
few | TRBV29-1 | CSVESFSGQGVYGYTF
. | TRBV6-5 | CASSYSGNNEQFF
. | TRBV6-2/TRBV6-3 | CASSEAVEYQPQHF
few | TRBV6-5 | CASSYGQGRREQYF
few | TRBV7-2 | CASSPSDRISYEQYF
few | TRBV7-9 | CASSPSHGPGAEAFF
. | TRBV7-2 | CASSFGEVGETQYF
few | TRBV20-1 | CSAPQFVGYEQYF
few | TRBV4-1 | CASSQEDRSSYNEQFF
many | TRBV6-4 | CASSDSDYTGELFF
. | TRBV2 | CATPGTPIEKLFF
. | TRBV29-1 | CSVEPILAGAYEQYF
few | TRBV11-2 | CASSRWMRGQYF
few | TRBV12-3/TRBV12-4 | CASSLQTLAGRWETQYF
many | TRBV20-1 | CSARRQGSYEQYF
. | TRBV12-3/TRBV12-4 | CASRFKLAGFNEQYF
few | TRBV7-8 | CASSLASKVGELFF
. | TRBV12-3/TRBV12-4 | CASSAGSPDTQYF
. | TRBV14 | CASSPRPESQLFF
. | TRBV5-4 | CASSLPQASTDTQYF
. | TRBV27 | CASGPTDINEKLFF
few | TRBV4-3 | CASSQEGGGDYTQYF
. | TRBV5-6 | CASSPAGTSGAGDTQYF
. | TRBV4-1 | CASSSPGLGANEKLFF
. | TRBV20-1 | CSASPLTGDQPQHF
. | TRBV3-1 | CASKRMGLADGTDTQYF
. | TRBV3-1 | CASSQDPGLTVAFF
few | TRBV29-1 | CSVEEPGPFLWDYGYTF
. | TRBV6-2/TRBV6-3 | CASSYGTGGTNTEAFF
. | TRBV4-1 | CASSQEGLGQVGSYTF
. | TRBV6-6 | CASSTVSGRAYEQYF
many | TRBV28 | CASSGGLAKNIQYF